This T cell receptor (beta chain) comes out of a study of blood T cell repertoires in COVID-19. All enrollees were roughly 18 to 100 years old and from under 25 US areas. Cohort allocation depended upon clinical history that participants reported. Recovered Cohort 3 donors showed two negative PCRs, clearance, or symptom resolution. Some clones are missing from TCRdb's copy, which holds only in-frame ones; the method was immunoSEQ multiplex PCR. The data contain 250,000 to 350,000 clones, 80% to 90% of them singletons. Germline V gene data show CDR1 as SNHLY and CDR2 as FYNNEI. After removal of 2 bases from V and 2 bases from J, the junction contained 3 bases not matched to a gene. This CDR3 comprises 14 residues. This clone was counted a single time.

The specimen sequenced was PBMCs or T cells enriched from blood (not recorded which). The TCR was taken from a woman under 40 who had recovered from COVID-19. V is TRBV2 and J is TRBJ2-7, with 7 bases that match TRBD1. CDR3 bases: TGTGCCAGCAGTGAAAGGGGGCCAGCCTACGAGCAGTACTTC. Its translation: CASSERGPAYEQYF.